The rows below give T cell receptor beta chains drawn from one sample of a study of T cells in localized non-small cell lung cancer. Some clones are missing from TCRdb's copy, which holds only in-frame ones; the method was immunoSEQ multiplex PCR. The sample holds over 5,000 clones, under 60% seen once. This specimen was lymph node tissue, taken before any cancer treatment. The receptors derive from a male donor aged 60 or over with stage I squamous cell lung carcinoma. Each CDR3 is given with its conserved first and last residue. D genes are given only for firm matches. Expanded clones are given a class, and other clones once, few, many or no size at all.

abundance | j_gene | d_gene | v_gene | CDR3aa | CDR3nt
few | TRBJ2-5 | NA | TRBV9 | CASSVERDQETQYF | TGTGCCAGCAGCGTAGAACGGGATCAAGAGACCCAGTACTTC
NA | TRBJ2-1 | TRBD1 | TRBV18 | CASSQLGQGAINEQFF | TGTGCCAGCTCACAACTGGGACAGGGGGCGATCAATGAGCAGTTCTTC
few | TRBJ2-1 | TRBD2 | TRBV4-1 | CASSLAGGLANEQFF | TGCGCCAGCAGCTTAGCGGGAGGGTTAGCAAATGAGCAGTTCTTC
few | TRBJ2-7 | NA | TRBV6-1 | CASSEAPYEQYF | TGTGCCAGCAGTGAAGCACCCTACGAGCAGTACTTC
NA | TRBJ1-1 | TRBD1 | TRBV29-1 | CSVEERQGTEAFF | TGCAGCGTTGAAGAGCGACAGGGGACTGAAGCTTTCTTT
once | TRBJ2-1 | NA | TRBV9 | CASSVGGSDNEQFF | TGTGCCAGCAGCGTAGGTGGTAGCGACAATGAGCAGTTCTTC
NA | TRBJ2-7 | TRBD1 | TRBV19 | CASSKGAPYEQYF | TGTGCCAGTAGTAAGGGGGCTCCCTACGAGCAGTACTTC
NA | TRBJ2-5 | NA | TRBV28 | CASSLSGASETQYF | TGTGCCAGCAGTCTATCAGGAGCGAGTGAGACCCAGTACTTC
once | TRBJ1-3 | NA | TRBV30 | CAWSWTAGNTIYF | TGTGCCTGGAGTTGGACTGCTGGAAACACCATATATTTT
few | TRBJ2-7 | NA | TRBV6-8 | CASSYSPQGYEQYF | TGTGCCAGCAGTTACTCTCCCCAGGGCTACGAGCAGTACTTC
few | TRBJ2-3 | NA | TRBV2 | CASTGVPDTQYF | TGTGCCAGCACAGGTGTCCCGGATACGCAGTATTTT
NA | TRBJ2-3 | NA | TRBV28 | CASSFLGFGTDTQYF | TGTGCCAGCAGTTTCTTAGGGTTCGGCACAGATACGCAGTATTTT
few | TRBJ2-5 | TRBD1 | TRBV18 | CASSEGQVETQYF | TGTGCCAGCTCAGAGGGACAGGTGGAGACCCAGTACTTC
once | TRBJ2-2 | NA | TRBV18 | CASSPVVHTNTGELFF | TGTGCCAGCTCACCAGTAGTGCATACGAACACCGGGGAGCTGTTTTTT
NA | TRBJ2-7 | NA | TRBV19 | CASTPRAEGDSYEQYF | TGTGCCAGTACGCCCCGAGCGGAAGGAGACTCCTACGAGCAATACTTC
once | TRBJ2-1 | NA | TRBV18 | CASLPNGDGGQFF | TGTGCCAGCTTACCAAACGGGGACGGCGGGCAGTTCTTC
NA | TRBJ2-3 | NA | TRBV15 | CATSRGRGLPDTQYF | TGTGCCACCAGCAGAGGAAGAGGGCTGCCAGATACGCAGTATTTT
few | TRBJ1-1 | NA | TRBV9 | CASSLLYTEAFF | TGTGCCAGCAGTTTGCTTTACACTGAAGCTTTCTTT
NA | TRBJ1-5 | TRBD1 | TRBV19 | CASSIDPGQAYSGNQPQHF | TGTGCCAGTAGTATAGACCCAGGACAGGCGTACTCGGGCAATCAGCCCCAGCATTTT
NA | TRBJ2-6 | NA | TRBV19 | CASSIPRSGANVLTF | TGTGCCAGTAGTATACCCCGGTCTGGGGCCAACGTCCTGACTTTC
few | TRBJ1-2 | NA | TRBV10-3 | CAISESEGGYTF | TGTGCCATCAGTGAGTCCGAAGGAGGCTACACCTTC
NA | TRBJ2-7 | TRBD2 | TRBV19 | CASSATVAGVYEQYF | TGTGCCAGTAGTGCAACCGTAGCGGGTGTATACGAGCAGTACTTC
NA | TRBJ2-1 | TRBD2 | TRBV18 | CASSPWTSGDTYNEQFF | TGTGCCAGCTCACCTTGGACTAGCGGGGATACCTACAATGAGCAGTTCTTC
NA | TRBJ2-7 | NA | TRBV14 | CASSQGRAYEQYF | TGTGCCAGCAGCCAAGGGAGGGCCTACGAGCAGTACTTC
NA | TRBJ2-7 | NA | TRBV6-8 | CASSPGPLGAYEQYF | TGTGCCAGCAGCCCGGGCCCCCTTGGGGCATACGAGCAGTACTTC
NA | TRBJ2-1 | NA | TRBV18 | CASSLGLVNNEQFF | TGTGCCAGCTCACTCGGGCTCGTCAACAATGAGCAGTTCTTC
few | TRBJ2-3 | TRBD2 | TRBV11-3 | CVSSLVASGVDTQYF | TGTGTCAGCAGCTTGGTGGCTAGCGGAGTGGATACGCAGTATTTT